Each of the 29 T cell receptor beta chains below was sequenced from the same sample in a study of response to subunit inactivated influenza vaccine. TCRdb re-called the RT-PCR reads through MiXCR, storing one row per CDR3 protein. The table shows hundreds of thousands of distinct CDR3 sequences, with less than 15% occurring only once. This material consisted of PBMCs from blood, taken about 14 days before vaccination. These receptors were collected from a man in his fifties or sixties who received an inactivated influenza vaccine.

The CDR3 DNA reads TGCAGTGCTAGTGAACCGGGAAATTCACCCCTCCACTTT. This sequence encodes CSASEPGNSPLHF. The gene calls are TRBV20-1 and TRBJ1-6; D gene ambiguous. Trimming removed 3 bases from V and 7 bases from J, with 10 bases in between. Germline V gene sequence: CDR1 DFQATT, CDR2 SNEGSKA (reference sequence). The CDR3 spans 13 residues.

This clonotype was counted a few times. CDR3: CASSLRGTTGETQYF. Written as DNA, the CDR3 is TGTGCCAGTAGTCTCCGGGGTACCACGGGAGAGACCCAGTACTTC. The rearrangement links TRBV19 to TRBJ2-5, with D perhaps matching TRBD2 (5 bases). This CDR3 region has 15 residues. V lost 5 bases, J lost 4 bases, and 17 bases lay in between. CDR1 is LNHDA, CDR2 SQIVND, per germline (reference sequence).

The chain carries TRBV7-2 and TRBJ2-7, with D unclear. The CDR3 covers 13 residues. CDR1 and CDR2 (germline): SGHTA, FQGNSA. Between the trimmed V and J ends, which lost 5 bases and 1 base, there was a span of 9 bases. The CDR3 sequence: CASSADPSYEQYF. The CDR3 DNA is TGTGCCAGCAGCGCGGATCCATCCTACGAGCAGTACTTC.

The chain carries TRBV29-1 and TRBJ1-1, with D unresolved. Germline V gene lookup returns CDR1 SQVTM and CDR2 ANQGSEA. The CDR3 length is 13 residues. V was cut by 5 bases and J by 1 base, with 11 bases left in between. The CDR3 sequence: CSVSGRTNTEAFF. CDR3 DNA sequence: TGCAGCGTTTCGGGTCGGACGAACACTGAAGCTTTCTTT.

The chain combines TRBV27 with TRBJ1-1; 9 bases align to TRBD1. There are 14 residues in the CDR3. The V segment lost 7 bases and the J segment 5 bases; nucleotides outside the gene matches: 8. Germline CDR1 MNHEY, CDR2 SMNVEV (reference sequence). The DNA for the CDR3 is TGTGCCAGCATCCTACAGGGGGCGCGGACTGAAGCTTTCTTT. Its translation: CASILQGARTEAFF.

This chain joins TRBV12-3 or TRBV12-4 and TRBJ2-1; 13 bases align to TRBD2. The length of the CDR3 is 14 residues. The V segment lost 6 bases and the J segment 5 bases; nucleotides outside the gene matches: 1. The CDR3 region has the DNA TGTGCCAGCAGACTAGCGGGAGGGCACAATGAGCAGTTCTTC. Its translation is CASRLAGGHNEQFF.

This clonotype turned up a few times. The rearrangement uses TRBV6-1 and TRBJ2-7; 12 positions match TRBD2. Unmatched junction bases numbered 11, after V lost 6 bases and J lost 2 bases. The CDR3 is 17 amino acids. Germline values: CDR1 MNHNS, CDR2 SASEGT. The CDR3 loop is CASSLKIGLAGTYEQYF. The CDR3 bases are TGTGCCAGCAGCCTTAAGATAGGACTAGCGGGAACCTACGAGCAGTACTTC.

This clonotype was seen repeatedly, ten times or more. This chain uses TRBV18 with TRBJ1-4; D is unresolved. With 4 bases removed from V and 8 bases from J, the gap between germline ends came to 11 bases. Germline-derived CDR1 and CDR2 are KGHSH and LQKENI. CDR3 length: 13 amino acids. The CDR3 spells CASSRESGEKLFF. CDR3 bases: TGTGCCAGCTCACGAGAGTCTGGCGAAAAACTGTTTTTT.

This clonotype showed up just a few times. The gene calls are TRBV4-3 and TRBJ2-7; 7 bases fit TRBD1. The trim removed 3 bases at V and 4 bases at J, leaving 9 bases unmatched. CDR1 is LGHNA, CDR2 YSLEER, per germline. CDR3 length: 15 amino acids. DNA of the CDR3: TGCGCCAGCAGCCAGTACAGGGGCCATGATTACGAGCAGTACTTC. Amino acid sequence: CASSQYRGHDYEQYF.

This clonotype showed up just a few times. The V and J genes are TRBV29-1 and TRBJ2-7; TRBD1 is a possible D gene (5 bases). With 2 bases removed from V and 5 bases from J, the gap between germline ends came to 10 bases. This CDR3 spans 12 amino acids. From germline, CDR1 is SQVTM and CDR2 ANQGSEA. Here the CDR3 reads CSVERGSHEQYF. In DNA form, the CDR3 reads TGCAGCGTTGAAAGGGGTTCGCACGAGCAGTACTTC.

The chain uses TRBV13 and TRBJ2-1; 8 positions match TRBD1. Unmatched junction bases numbered 11, after V lost 2 bases and J lost 8 bases. This CDR3 is 16 amino acids long. The germline gives CDR1 PRHDT, CDR2 FYEKMQ (reference sequence). The CDR3 DNA reads as TGTGCCAGCAGCTTAAGGACAGGGTGGCCCTCTGATGAGCAGTTCTTC. Protein: CASSLRTGWPSDEQFF.

This clonotype was counted only a few times. The V and J genes are TRBV20-1 and TRBJ2-1; D perhaps matches TRBD2 (5 bases). In germline, CDR1 is DFQATT, CDR2 SNEGSKA (reference sequence). The CDR3 has 14 amino acids. Trimming left V 5 bases short and J 0 bases short, with 11 bases between. CDR3 in DNA: TGCAGTGCTGTAGCGTTAAGCTCCTACAATGAGCAGTTCTTC. Translated: CSAVALSSYNEQFF.

A remark on this clonotype: One junction end does not reproduce the germline sequence, and a read error may be involved. The chain combines TRBV15 with TRBJ2-7; no reliable D call. Germline-derived CDR1 and CDR2 are LNHNV and YYDKDF (reference sequence). The CDR3 runs 13 residues. CDR3 residues: CATSRDLGYDQYF. The CDR3 DNA reads as TGTGCCACCAGCAGAGATCTGGGGTACGACCAGTACTTC.

This clonotype was seen repeatedly, ten times or more. This chain uses TRBV10-3 with TRBJ1-5; the D gene is possibly TRBD1 (5 bases). The CDR3 has 15 residues. Germline values: CDR1 ENHRY, CDR2 SYGVKD. Trimming left V 6 bases short and J 0 bases short, with 12 bases between. The CDR3 is CAIRPDSYSNQPQHF. As DNA, the CDR3 is TGTGCCATCAGACCCGACAGCTATAGCAATCAGCCCCAGCATTTT.

A few counts support this clonotype. This sequence joins TRBV13 and TRBJ2-6; D remains ambiguous. The ends were cut back, 4 bases at V and 0 bases at J, with 10 bases in the middle. Germline V CDR1 and CDR2: PRHDT, FYEKMQ (reference sequence). This CDR3 has 16 amino acids. CDR3: CASSSWLHSGANVLTF. In nucleotides, the CDR3 is TGTGCCAGCAGCTCGTGGCTGCACTCTGGGGCCAACGTCCTGACTTTC.

CDR3: CATSRRLGGRTDTQYF. DNA for the CDR3: TGTGCCACCAGCAGGAGGTTGGGCGGGAGAACAGATACGCAGTATTTT. This sequence joins TRBV15 and TRBJ2-3; 7 positions match TRBD2. This CDR3 has 16 residues. The junction had 9 bases not matched to a gene; V was cut back by 3 bases and J by 3 bases. CDR1 LNHNV and CDR2 YYDKDF come from the germline V gene (reference sequence).

This clonotype was seen a handful of times. The chain links TRBV3-1 to TRBJ2-7; perhaps D is TRBD1 or TRBD2 (5 bases each). V gave up 0 bases and J gave up 6 bases, with 12 bases separating them. This CDR3 spans 14 amino acids. Germline lookup yields CDR1 LGHDT and CDR2 YNNKEL (reference sequence). The CDR3: CASSQDTRGTEQYF. CDR3 nucleotide sequence: TGTGCCAGCAGCCAAGATACGAGGGGTACCGAGCAGTACTTC.

The chain is built from TRBV29-1 and TRBJ1-4; no definite D call. Germline CDR1 SQVTM, CDR2 ANQGSEA. The length of the CDR3 is 13 residues. V lost 6 bases and J 0 bases, leaving 8 bases between the germline ends. Written as DNA, the CDR3 is TGCAGCGTGGCACATGCAACTAATGAAAAACTGTTTTTT. This gives the protein CSVAHATNEKLFF. Full variable domain (missing parts from reference TRBV29-1 and TRBJ1-4): SAVISQKPSRDICQRGTSLTIQCQVDSQVTMMFWYRQQPGQSLTLIATANQGSEATYESGFVIDKFPISRPNLTFSTLTVSNMSPEDSSIYLCSVAHATNEKLFFGSGTQLSVL.

V usage is TRBV4-3 and J usage is TRBJ2-1, with D perhaps given as TRBD1 or TRBD2 (5 bases each). CDR1 LGHNA and CDR2 YSLEER come from the germline V gene. V was shortened by 0 bases and J by 8 bases, with 17 bases between the two germline ends. The CDR3 is 16 amino acids. The CDR3 DNA is TGCGCCAGCAGCCAAGAAAAGGGACCCTGGGGAGATGAGCAGTTCTTC. It codes for CASSQEKGPWGDEQFF.

The chain combines TRBV5-1 with TRBJ2-3; 16 positions agree with TRBD2. The CDR3 contains 19 residues. Germline loops: CDR1 SGHRS, CDR2 YFSETQ. V gave up 3 bases and J gave up 1 base; unmatched junction bases: 8. DNA of the CDR3: TGCGCCAGCAGCTACACCGGGACTAGCGGGAGGGCTGGCACAGATACGCAGTATTTT. This sequence encodes CASSYTGTSGRAGTDTQYF.

The sample holds many counts of this clonotype. The CDR3 nucleotides read TGTGCCAGCAGCGTAGCCGGGGACGCCCTTGAGACCCAGTACTTC. Protein sequence: CASSVAGDALETQYF. The chain is built from TRBV9 and TRBJ2-5; D is tentatively TRBD1 or TRBD2 (5 bases each). V lost 0 bases and J lost 5, with 14 bases in between. The CDR3 runs 15 residues. CDR1 and CDR2 (germline): SGDLS, YYNGEE.

Details on this clonotype: Germline and junction disagree at one end, which may indicate a read error. The chain employs TRBV28 and TRBJ2-1, with a tentative D call TRBD1 (6 bases). CDR1 and CDR2 (germline): MDHEN, SYDVKM. This CDR3 region has 14 residues. The CDR3 loop is CASKAGALRNEHFF. CDR3 DNA: TGTGCCAGCAAGGCAGGGGCCCTTCGGAATGAGCATTTCTTC.

This clonotype was seen a handful of times. This chain connects TRBV28 to TRBJ1-2; possibly TRBD1 for D (6 bases). Germline V gene lookup returns CDR1 MDHEN and CDR2 SYDVKM. The CDR3 has 14 amino acids. With 2 bases removed from V and 3 bases from J, the gap between germline ends came to 10 bases. CDR3 nucleotides: TGTGCCAGCAGTTTAGGGGGGCAGCACTATGGCTACACCTTC. This encodes CASSLGGQHYGYTF.

This clonotype was found many times. The gene calls are TRBV12-3 or TRBV12-4 and TRBJ2-3; D not certain. The CDR3 is 12 residues long. V lost 6 bases and J 14 bases, leaving 18 bases between the germline ends. The CDR3 here is CASSSPPTLAYF. CDR3 coding DNA: TGTGCCAGCAGCTCCCCTCCCACTCTTGCGTATTTT.

This clonotype was counted a few times. The chain has TRBV19 and TRBJ2-2; 7 bases fit TRBD1. Germline lookup yields CDR1 LNHDA and CDR2 SQIVND (reference sequence). This CDR3 contains 15 residues. V dropped 7 bases and J dropped 1; count of bases not matched to a gene: 6. The DNA of the CDR3 is TGTGCCAGTAAGCCGGGACAGAAGAACACCGGGGAGCTGTTTTTT. Protein sequence: CASKPGQKNTGELFF.

A few counts support this clonotype. The CDR3 DNA is TGCGCCAGCAGCCAAGATCTGCTTCCCTTGGGCATTCAGTACTTC. This translates into CASSQDLLPLGIQYF. The chain links TRBV4-3 to TRBJ2-4, with D hard to call. The CDR3 length is 15 residues. The V and J ends lost 0 bases and 9 bases respectively, with 15 bases between them. Germline V gene data show CDR1 as LGHNA and CDR2 as YSLEER.

This clonotype has a count of ten or more. A junction end diverges from the germline sequence, so it may reflect a read error. CDR3: CASSQELRSGNTIYF. CDR3 bases: TGTGCCAGCAGTCAAGAACTGCGCTCTGGAAACACCATATATTTT. The chain recombines TRBV4-2 with TRBJ1-3; no firm D call. Germline values: CDR1 LGHNA, CDR2 YNFKEQ. The CDR3 spans 15 residues.

In its sample, this clonotype was seen a few times. V is TRBV12-3 or TRBV12-4 and J is TRBJ2-7; D might be TRBD1 or TRBD2, each matching 5 bases. The CDR3 spans 14 residues. V gave up 6 bases and J gave up 6 bases, with 18 bases separating them. CDR3 sequence: CASRSRAGIGEQYF. CDR3 sequence (DNA): TGTGCCAGCAGATCCAGGGCGGGTATAGGCGAGCAGTACTTC.

This clonotype was counted only a few times. The chain joins TRBV5-1 to TRBJ2-5; D perhaps matches TRBD1 (6 bases). Germline values: CDR1 SGHRS, CDR2 YFSETQ. The CDR3 length is 14 residues. Trimming shortened V by 0 bases and J by 3 bases, and 9 bases separated the two germline ends. The CDR3 DNA is TGCGCCAGCAGCTTGGACAGGGCCGAAGAGACCCAGTACTTC. Amino acids: CASSLDRAEETQYF.